A single sample is the source of the 27 T cell receptor beta chains below, sequenced in a study of cytomegalovirus exposure and HLA in healthy donors. It was with 60 Vbeta and 13 Jbeta primers that the PCR ran. Here immunoSEQ multiplex PCR was the method, and the copy in TCRdb shows in-frame clones only, minus some. The table shows some 100,000 clones, with about 85% occurring only once. Sequencing was performed on PBMCs. All receptors come from a girl aged 2 to 9 in good health and CMV-seropositive.

This clone showed up just a few times. CDR3 sequence reads: CASSLQGATEAFF. DNA for the CDR3: TGTGCCAGCAGTCTACAGGGTGCCACTGAAGCTTTCTTT. The chain joins TRBV11-3 to TRBJ1-1; possibly TRBD1 for D (6 bases). Germline V gives CDR1 SGHNT, CDR2 YENEEA. V lost 6 bases and J 4 bases, leaving 12 bases between the germline ends. The CDR3 consists of 13 residues.

This chain connects TRBV4-3 to TRBJ2-1, with D possibly TRBD2 on 5 matching bases. Between the trimmed V and J ends, which lost 0 bases and 12 bases, there was a span of 24 bases. Looked up from germline, CDR1 is LGHNA and CDR2 is YSLEER. The CDR3 extends over 17 amino acids. The CDR3 region has the DNA TGCGCCAGCAGCCAAGAATGGGGAGTAGGCGGAGAATCGAGGCAGTTCTTC. It specifies CASSQEWGVGGESRQFF.

This rearrangement joins TRBV4-2 to TRBJ2-7; 11 nucleotides align to TRBD2. Per the germline V gene, CDR1 is LGHNA and CDR2 is YNFKEQ. V shed 4 bases, J shed 6 bases, and the junction held 11 bases outside the gene matches. This CDR3 region has 16 residues. The CDR3 reads CASSPEGTSGSLEQYF. As DNA, the CDR3 is TGTGCCAGCAGCCCCGAGGGAACTAGCGGGAGTCTCGAGCAGTACTTC.

The chain couples TRBV19 to TRBJ1-3; D gene uncertain. Trimming took off 3 bases at V and 8 bases at J, with 8 bases between the two ends. The CDR3 extends over 12 amino acids. CDR1 and CDR2 (germline): LNHDA, SQIVND (reference sequence). The CDR3 protein is CASSIWRDTIYF. The CDR3 DNA reads TGTGCCAGTAGTATCTGGAGGGACACCATATATTTT.

The chain links TRBV10-3 to TRBJ2-7, with D possibly being TRBD2 (6 bases). Germline assignment: CDR1 ENHRY and CDR2 SYGVKD. This CDR3 spans 13 amino acids. The V end was cut by 10 bases, the J end by 2 bases, with 15 bases between. DNA of the CDR3: TGTGCCACCTCCGGGACTTCTACCTACGAGCAGTACTTC. The encoded protein is CATSGTSTYEQYF.

V and J are TRBV5-1 and TRBJ2-5; TRBD1 is a possible D gene (5 bases). V was trimmed by 2 bases and J by 5 bases, leaving 16 bases between them. Germline V CDR1 and CDR2: SGHRS, YFSETQ. CDR3 size: 15 residues. The CDR3 region has the DNA TGCGCCAGCAGCTTAGCCCCGGCAGGGTTGGAGACCCAGTACTTC. Protein: CASSLAPAGLETQYF.

This chain connects TRBV28 to TRBJ2-5, with D tentatively TRBD2 (6 bases). The CDR3 contains 15 residues. V dropped 1 base and J dropped 5 bases, with 14 bases sitting between them. Germline CDR1 MDHEN, CDR2 SYDVKM. CDR3 amino acids: CASSLSPTGVETQYF. Here the CDR3 DNA reads TGTGCCAGCAGTTTATCCCCGACGGGAGTCGAGACCCAGTACTTC.

V usage is TRBV21-1 and J usage is TRBJ2-7; the table's D call, TRBD2, has no DNA check behind it. TRBV21-1 is designated a pseudogene. The CDR3 consists of 20 residues. CDR3 nucleotides: TGTGCCAGCACCGACAGGCCCCGACTAGCCTCAACCTCTACGTCCTACGAGCAGTACTTC. Translation gives CASTDRPRLASTSTSYEQYF.

The genes are TRBV2 and TRBJ2-4; 7 bases map to TRBD1. This CDR3 is built from 17 residues. CDR1 and CDR2 (germline): SNHLY, FYNNEI. Trimming took 6 bases from V and 0 from J; bases not matched to a gene: 11. The CDR3 region has the DNA TGTGCCAGCAGAAATTCTCGGGACAGCCTAGCCAAAAACATTCAGTACTTC. Translated, it gives CASRNSRDSLAKNIQYF.

This rearrangement joins TRBV4-1 to TRBJ2-5; D may be TRBD2 (5 bases). The V end lost 1 base, the J end lost 5 bases, and 8 bases lay between the germline ends. The CDR3 has 13 amino acids. Looked up from germline, CDR1 is MGHRA and CDR2 is YSYEKL. The CDR3: CASSQGGWETQYF. The DNA of the CDR3 is TGCGCCAGCAGCCAAGGCGGGTGGGAGACCCAGTACTTC.

The V call is TRBV5-8, the J call TRBJ2-7; D is unresolved. CDR1 SGHTS and CDR2 YDEGEE come from the germline V gene. The CDR3 length is 13 residues. The V end lost 4 bases, the J end lost 2 bases, and 10 bases lay between the germline ends. The CDR3 DNA reads as TGTGCCAGCAGCAAACCCCAGGCCTACGAGCAGTACTTC. Its protein is CASSKPQAYEQYF.

The chain employs TRBV28 and TRBJ2-7, with TRBD2 as a possible D gene (5 bases). The CDR3 is made up of 14 amino acids. Deletions cut 8 bases from V and 6 bases from J, with 20 bases between. CDR1 MDHEN and CDR2 SYDVKM come from the germline V gene. In DNA, the CDR3 is TGTGCCAGCGGGAGTAGATGGATGGGAAGCGAGCAGTACTTC. It translates to CASGSRWMGSEQYF.

Worth noting for this clone: The sample has other DNA sequences that encode this CDR3 too. This chain uses TRBV29-1 with TRBJ2-5; 7 bases align to TRBD2. This CDR3 spans 12 amino acids. The germline CDR1 and CDR2 sequences are SQVTM and ANQGSEA. Trimming cost V 2 bases and J 4 bases; bases outside gene matches: 1. The CDR3 loop reads CSVESGGETQYF. CDR3 DNA sequence: TGCAGCGTTGAATCGGGGGGAGAGACCCAGTACTTC.

The count of this clone is one. The rearrangement joins TRBV2 to TRBJ2-1; tentatively, D is TRBD2 (6 bases). The CDR3 extends over 12 amino acids. V lost 9 bases and J 7 bases, leaving 13 bases between the germline ends. Germline V gene lookup returns CDR1 SNHLY and CDR2 FYNNEI. The CDR3 DNA is TGTGCCAGTACCAGCGGGCTAAATGAGCAGTTCTTC. Residues: CASTSGLNEQFF.

J is TRBJ2-3 and V is TRBV23-1, with TRBD1 matching over 9 bases. TRBV23-1 counts as an open reading frame of uncertain function. The CDR3 is made up of 17 amino acids. The V gene end was trimmed by 2 bases and the J gene end by 8 bases; junction bases not matched to a gene: 14. The CDR3 region is CASSQHRDREERGTQYF. For the CDR3, the DNA is TGCGCCAGCAGTCAACACCGGGACAGGGAAGAAAGAGGTACGCAGTATTTT.

The gene calls are TRBV6-1 and TRBJ2-5, with TRBD1 matching over 7 bases. CDR3 length: 11 residues. Germline values: CDR1 MNHNS, CDR2 SASEGT. The trim removed 8 bases at V and 5 bases at J, leaving 2 bases unmatched. The CDR3 here is CASDRAETQYF. DNA of the CDR3: TGTGCCAGCGACAGGGCTGAGACCCAGTACTTC.

The genes are TRBV6-5 and TRBJ2-7; 8 bases match TRBD1. Trimming at V came to 6 bases and at J to 3 bases, leaving 4 bases not matched to a gene. Germline V gene sequence: CDR1 MNHEY, CDR2 SVGAGI. This CDR3 comprises 13 residues. CDR3 nucleotides: TGTGCCAGCAGGATTGGACAGGGCTACGAGCAGTACTTC. Encoded protein: CASRIGQGYEQYF.

This clone has a single count. This chain links TRBV7-2 with TRBJ2-7, with D tentatively TRBD1 (7 bases). Deletions cut 5 bases from V and 6 bases from J, with 14 bases between. CDR1 and CDR2 from the germline V gene are SGHTA and FQGNSA. The CDR3 has 13 residues. The CDR3 here is CASSPGGTFEQYF. The DNA for the CDR3 is TGTGCCAGCAGCCCAGGGGGGACGTTCGAGCAGTACTTC. Supplemented by reference TRBV7-2 and TRBJ2-7, the full variable domain reads GAGVSQSPSNKVTEKGKDVELRCDPISGHTALYWYRQSLGQGLEFLIYFQGNSAPDKSGLPSDRFSAERTGGSVSTLTIQRTQQEDSAVYLCASSPGGTFEQYFGPGTRLTVT.

The rearrangement joins TRBV6-5 to TRBJ2-7; 7 nucleotides align to TRBD2. The J segment lost 2 bases and the V segment lost 0 bases, leaving 4 bases of the junction unmatched. The germline CDR1 and CDR2 sequences are MNHEY and SVGAGI. There are 15 residues in the CDR3. The CDR3 loop reads CASSYSAGEAYEQYF. CDR3 coding DNA: TGTGCCAGCAGTTACTCGGCGGGGGAGGCCTACGAGCAGTACTTC.

This clone was recorded once. The gene calls are TRBV30 and TRBJ2-7; no definite D call. The CDR3 sequence is 15 residues long. The ends were cut back, 2 bases at V and 3 bases at J, with 17 bases in the middle. CDR1 and CDR2 (germline): GTSNPN, SVGIG (reference sequence). Written as DNA, the CDR3 is TGTGCCTGGAGTACCGGGTGGTCCCTAAACTACGAGCAGTACTTC. Protein: CAWSTGWSLNYEQYF.

As for this clone: At one of its ends the junction is not consistent with the germline gene, which may arise from a read error. This sequence joins TRBV10-3 and TRBJ2-2; possibly TRBD1 for D (5 bases). The CDR3 contains 15 residues. The germline V gene encodes CDR1 ENHRY and CDR2 SYGVKD. Here the CDR3 reads CATSAFRGNTGELFF. The CDR3 DNA sequence: TGTGCCACCAGTGCTTTTAGGGGGAACACCGGGGAGCTGTTTTTT.

The genes are TRBV2 and TRBJ2-7; D possibly corresponds to TRBD2 (7 bases). CDR1 and CDR2 from the germline V gene are SNHLY and FYNNEI. The CDR3 loop spans 13 amino acids. Trimming shortened V by 4 bases and J by 3 bases, and 10 bases separated the two germline ends. This CDR3 is CASSVGGGYEQYF. The CDR3 bases are TGTGCCAGCAGTGTAGGGGGGGGCTACGAGCAGTACTTC.

The V and J genes are TRBV29-1 and TRBJ1-1, with D perhaps TRBD1 (5 bases). The CDR3 sequence is 14 residues long. Trimming took off 5 bases at V and 4 bases at J, with 17 bases between the two ends. The germline V gene has CDR1 SQVTM and CDR2 ANQGSEA. CDR3: CSVLMGGRGTEAFF. The CDR3 region has the DNA TGCAGCGTTCTGATGGGGGGACGGGGCACTGAAGCTTTCTTT.

The chain recombines TRBV6-5 with TRBJ1-6; no reliable D call. Germline V gene data show CDR1 as MNHEY and CDR2 as SVGAGI. This CDR3 has 14 amino acids. Trimming took off 2 bases at V and 7 bases at J, with 9 bases between the two ends. The CDR3 bases are TGTGCCAGCAGTTACGTACAGCCAAATTCACCCCTCCACTTT. Its translation: CASSYVQPNSPLHF.

This clone has just one count. The chain employs TRBV4-1 and TRBJ1-5; 8 nucleotides match TRBD1. V dropped 4 bases and J dropped 2; count of bases not matched to a gene: 10. The CDR3 consists of 17 residues. Germline-derived CDR1 and CDR2 are MGHRA and YSYEKL. CDR3 DNA: TGCGCCAGCAGCCCCTCCAGGGGGCGCGTTTGCAATCAGCCCCAGCATTTT. Its protein is CASSPSRGRVCNQPQHF.

V gene TRBV5-1 combines with J gene TRBJ1-5; a possible D gene is TRBD1 (6 bases). V was clipped by 0 bases and J by 5 bases, with 9 bases between them. This CDR3 comprises 14 residues. The germline V gene encodes CDR1 SGHRS and CDR2 YFSETQ. DNA of the CDR3: TGCGCCAGCAGCTTGGGGAAGGGGGATCAGCCCCAGCATTTT. Encoded protein: CASSLGKGDQPQHF. Full variable domain (remainder filled in from reference TRBV5-1 and TRBJ1-5): KAGVTQTPRYLIKTRGQQVTLSCSPISGHRSVSWYQQTPGQGLQFLFEYFSETQRNKGNFPGRFSGRQFSNSRSEMNVSTLELGDSALYLCASSLGKGDQPQHFGDGTRLSIL.

The chain is built from TRBV5-3 and TRBJ1-1; D unclear. TRBV5-3 is recorded as an ORF, its role being uncertain. CDR3 size: 20 residues. V lost 3 bases to trimming and J lost 1 base, with 28 bases between them. CDR3 sequence: CARSYLYLPSNRGRNTEAFF. The CDR3, as DNA: TGTGCCAGAAGCTACCTGTACCTACCCTCTAATAGAGGCCGGAACACTGAAGCTTTCTTT.